The 24 T cell receptor beta chains below were found in one sample sequenced in a study of T-cell memory formation after mild COVID-19. TCRdb re-analysed the 5' RACE reads in MiXCR, keeping a single row per CDR3 protein. The data contain about 340,000 distinct CDR3 sequences, approximately 12% of them singletons. The sample taken for sequencing was PBMCs or a T cell subset sorted from them (not recorded which). Source of these receptors: a man between 18 and 35 years old who had mild COVID-19 (a few samples of this study predate the infection). Cell type and time point are not known.

This clonotype was seen at least ten times. The CDR3 DNA sequence: TGTGCCAGCAGCGACGTAGCGGGGGCCTTCAACACCGGGGAGCTGTTTTTT. Translated, it gives CASSDVAGAFNTGELFF. The chain uses TRBV9 and TRBJ2-2, with TRBD2 identical over 9 bases. The V gene end was trimmed by 3 bases and the J gene end by 2 bases; junction bases not matched to a gene: 8. Germline CDR1 reads SGDLS; CDR2 reads YYNGEE. This CDR3 is built from 17 residues.

This clonotype was picked up a small number of times. The V gene is TRBV6-5, the J gene TRBJ1-1; maybe TRBD1 (5 bases). The CDR3 covers 15 residues. Germline V gives CDR1 MNHEY, CDR2 SVGAGI. Trimming removed 1 base from V and 1 base from J, with 10 bases in between. DNA of the CDR3: TGTGCCAGCAGTTACTGGGGAGGGGCGAACACTGAAGCTTTCTTT. Residues: CASSYWGGANTEAFF.

The rearrangement links TRBV4-2 to TRBJ1-5; D gene unclear. The CDR3 extends over 17 amino acids. The germline V and J ends were trimmed by 0 bases and 1 base, with 13 bases remaining between them. CDR1 LGHNA and CDR2 YNFKEQ come from the germline V gene. CDR3 amino acids: CASSQEYAGLSNQPQHF. The DNA of the CDR3 is TGTGCCAGCAGCCAAGAATATGCGGGATTGAGCAATCAGCCCCAGCATTTT.

In its sample, this clonotype was seen a few times. The V and J genes are TRBV2 and TRBJ2-3; 8 bases align to TRBD1. In germline, CDR1 is SNHLY, CDR2 FYNNEI. V gave up 10 bases and J gave up 0 bases; unmatched junction bases: 6. The length of the CDR3 is 14 residues. Written as DNA, the CDR3 is TGTGCCACCAGGAACAGGGGGAGCACAGATACGCAGTATTTT. Its protein product is CATRNRGSTDTQYF.

The genes are TRBV12-3 or TRBV12-4 and TRBJ1-5, with D unresolved. V was trimmed by 6 bases and J by 2 bases, leaving 20 bases between them. The CDR3 is made up of 17 amino acids. The CDR3 here is CASSLPGGHYGNQPQHF. The CDR3 DNA is TGTGCCAGCAGCCTACCGGGAGGGCACTATGGCAATCAGCCCCAGCATTTT.

This clonotype was observed a handful of times. The chain employs TRBV21-1 and TRBJ1-2. TRBV21-1 is termed a pseudogene. There are 13 residues in the CDR3. This chain's CDR3 is CASSKRDLFFYTF. The CDR3 region has the DNA TGTGCCAGCAGCAAGAGGGACCTTTTCTTCTACACCTTC.

This clonotype was detected ten times or more. The chain couples TRBV3-1 to TRBJ1-1; the D is unclear. The germline V gene encodes CDR1 LGHDT and CDR2 YNNKEL (reference sequence). The CDR3 length is 13 residues. V lost 1 base to trimming and J lost 0 bases, with 3 bases between them. The CDR3 loop reads CASSQGVNTEAFF. The CDR3 DNA reads TGTGCCAGCAGCCAAGGGGTGAACACTGAAGCTTTCTTT.

This clonotype occurred a few times. The V and J genes are TRBV5-1 and TRBJ2-1; a possible D gene is TRBD2 (6 bases). This CDR3 is 16 amino acids long. The V end was cut by 0 bases, the J end by 0 bases, with 10 bases between. The germline V gene encodes CDR1 SGHRS and CDR2 YFSETQ. Here the CDR3 reads CASSLVIGSSYNEQFF. CDR3 DNA: TGCGCCAGCAGCTTGGTGATCGGGAGCTCCTACAATGAGCAGTTCTTC.

The gene calls are TRBV4-1 and TRBJ2-5, with D possibly being TRBD1 (5 bases). Germline V lookup: CDR1 MGHRA, CDR2 YSYEKL. CDR3 length: 15 amino acids. The V end lost 3 bases, the J end lost 1 base, and 12 bases lay between the germline ends. The CDR3 nucleotides are TGCGCCAGCAGCCAGGTCCAGGGCCGCCAAGAGACCCAGTACTTC. This gives the protein CASSQVQGRQETQYF.

This clonotype was observed at least ten times. The rearrangement links TRBV12-3 or TRBV12-4 to TRBJ1-3, with D uncertain. Trimming pared 3 bases from V and 0 bases from J, leaving 3 bases between. The CDR3 loop spans 13 amino acids. CDR3 in amino acids: CASSLHSGNTIYF. DNA of the CDR3: TGTGCCAGCAGTTTGCACTCTGGAAACACCATATATTTT.

This clonotype has only a few counts. The genes are TRBV6-6 and TRBJ1-1; D is perhaps TRBD1 (6 bases). V lost 7 bases and J 5 bases, leaving 20 bases between the germline ends. Germline V gives CDR1 MNHNY, CDR2 SVGAGI (reference sequence). This CDR3 has 15 residues. CDR3 nucleotides: TGTGCCAGCAATATAATCAGGGGTCCGTGGACTGAAGCTTTCTTT. Protein sequence: CASNIIRGPWTEAFF.

This clonotype was observed a handful of times. The chain has TRBV7-9 and TRBJ2-7; either TRBD1 or TRBD2 may supply D (6 bases each). The CDR3 has 14 residues. Germline CDR1 reads SEHNR; CDR2 reads FQNEAQ (reference sequence). The V end lost 3 bases, the J end lost 6 bases, and 15 bases lay between the germline ends. As DNA, the CDR3 is TGTGCCAGCAGCTTTGGTCGCAGGGGAGGCGAGCAGTACGTC. Translating it yields CASSFGRRGGEQYV.

V is TRBV4-3 and J is TRBJ2-2; possibly TRBD2 for D (7 bases). This CDR3 spans 13 amino acids. Germline assignment: CDR1 LGHNA and CDR2 YSLEER. Trimming shortened V by 5 bases and J by 6 bases, and 10 bases separated the two germline ends. Written as DNA, the CDR3 is TGCGCCAGCAGCACGGGGGGCTCCGGGGAGCTGTTTTTT. Protein sequence: CASSTGGSGELFF.

This clonotype occurred many times. The chain combines TRBV6-5 with TRBJ1-4; D might be TRBD1 (6 bases). CDR3 length: 14 residues. Trimming cost V 0 bases and J 6 bases, with 8 bases left between them. CDR1 MNHEY and CDR2 SVGAGI come from the germline V gene. The CDR3 sequence is CASSYSGGYEKLFF. CDR3 coding DNA: TGTGCCAGCAGTTACTCCGGGGGCTATGAAAAACTGTTTTTT.

This clonotype has ten or more counts. The chain is built from TRBV2 and TRBJ2-7, with D hard to call. The germline V gene encodes CDR1 SNHLY and CDR2 FYNNEI. V lost 8 bases and J lost 4, with 18 bases in between. CDR3 length equals 14 residues. The CDR3 protein is CASRQAIVLYEQYV. Here the CDR3 DNA reads TGTGCCAGCCGCCAGGCCATCGTTCTTTACGAGCAGTACGTC.

Only a few counts were recorded for this clonotype. The chain recombines TRBV20-1 with TRBJ1-5; TRBD1 is a possible D gene (5 bases). Looked up from germline, CDR1 is DFQATT and CDR2 is SNEGSKA (reference sequence). Trimming stripped 0 bases from V and 3 bases from J, with 12 bases between. This CDR3 is built from 15 residues. DNA of the CDR3: TGCAGTGCTAGAGATTGGAGGGGACTCAATCAGCCCCAGCATTTT. Translation gives CSARDWRGLNQPQHF.

This clonotype was seen a few times. The gene calls are TRBV10-2 and TRBJ2-3; D gene unclear. The germline V and J ends were trimmed by 10 bases and 1 base, with 12 bases remaining between them. CDR3 length equals 13 residues. CDR1 and CDR2 from the germline V gene are WSHSY and SAAADI. This CDR3 is CATTSPGTDTQYF. CDR3 coding DNA: TGCGCCACCACAAGTCCGGGCACAGATACGCAGTATTTT.

The J gene is TRBJ1-1, the V gene TRBV5-1, with D tentatively TRBD1 (6 bases). The ends were cut back, 3 bases at V and 4 bases at J, with 10 bases in the middle. The CDR3 has 13 amino acids. Germline loops: CDR1 SGHRS, CDR2 YFSETQ. CDR3 amino acids: CASSWGLGTEAFF. CDR3 nucleotide sequence: TGCGCCAGCAGCTGGGGGCTTGGCACTGAAGCTTTCTTT. Looking up the rest from reference TRBV5-1 and TRBJ1-1 gives the full variable domain: KAGVTQTPRYLIKTRGQQVTLSCSPISGHRSVSWYQQTPGQGLQFLFEYFSETQRNKGNFPGRFSGRQFSNSRSEMNVSTLELGDSALYLCASSWGLGTEAFFGQGTRLTVV.

The V call is TRBV7-9, the J call TRBJ1-2; D is unresolved. Germline values: CDR1 SEHNR, CDR2 FQNEAQ (reference sequence). This CDR3 comprises 13 residues. Deletions cut 6 bases from V and 4 bases from J, with 12 bases between. For the CDR3, the DNA is TGTGCCAGCAGTTCCGACCTGCTCTATGGCTACACCTTC. Protein sequence: CASSSDLLYGYTF.

This clonotype was recorded many times. V usage is TRBV5-1 and J usage is TRBJ2-7; 9 bases match TRBD2. Germline CDR1 and CDR2: SGHRS and YFSETQ. The length of the CDR3 is 14 residues. V lost 4 bases, J lost 4 bases, and 6 bases stayed unmatched. Here the CDR3 reads CASSDSGGGYEQYF. The DNA of the CDR3 is TGCGCCAGCAGCGATAGCGGGGGAGGATACGAGCAGTACTTC.

The chain has TRBV6-5 and TRBJ1-1; 8 bases match TRBD1. Germline values: CDR1 MNHEY, CDR2 SVGAGI. This CDR3 has 16 residues. V was clipped by 5 bases and J by 11 bases; unmatched bases: 19. The CDR3 DNA follows: TGTGCCAGCAGTCACCGGGACAGGTTGAGGCCGAGGAAGGCTTTCTTT. It encodes CASSHRDRLRPRKAFF.

This clonotype has a count of ten or more. The J gene is TRBJ1-2, the V gene TRBV12-3 or TRBV12-4; 11 nucleotides align to TRBD1. V trimming: 1 base; J trimming: 7 bases; junction bases outside the gene matches: 5. The CDR3 contains 15 residues. The CDR3 DNA follows: TGTGCCAGCAGTTTAGGGACAGGGGGCCAAGGTGGCTACACCTTC. Its translation: CASSLGTGGQGGYTF.

Only a few counts were recorded for this clonotype. The genes are TRBV12-3 or TRBV12-4 and TRBJ2-6, with a weak D call TRBD2 (6 bases). The CDR3 sequence is 15 residues long. Between the trimmed V and J ends, which lost 6 bases and 2 bases, there was a span of 11 bases. The CDR3 DNA reads TGTGCCAGCAGATCGGGGGTGGCTGGGGCCAACGTCCTGACTTTC. It specifies CASRSGVAGANVLTF.

In this sample, this clonotype turned up a few times. This chain links TRBV5-1 with TRBJ2-5, with 7 positions matching TRBD1. The CDR3 consists of 14 residues. Looked up from germline, CDR1 is SGHRS and CDR2 is YFSETQ. V shed 4 bases, J shed 2 bases, and the junction held 5 bases outside the gene matches. The CDR3 reads CASSGGQLQETQYF. The CDR3 region has the DNA TGCGCCAGCAGCGGGGGACAGCTTCAAGAGACCCAGTACTTC.